This T cell receptor (beta chain) was sequenced in a study of blood T cells in healthy people across ages. Trimming shortened V by 3 bases and J by 6 bases, and 23 bases separated the two germline ends. CDR3 length equals 18 residues. CDR1 is MNHNS and CDR2 is SASEGT in the germline V gene. Primed by a sample-barcoded 5' primer and a J-beta primer mix, a second PCR proceeded for roughly 7 to 11 cycles. TCRdb redid the calling of the 5' RACE reads with MiXCR, one entry per CDR3 protein. The sample carries approximately 800,000 distinct CDR3 sequences, 20% to 30% recorded once. The table lists this clonotype with many counts. A much larger clone lies a single base off, so this may be a read error. The data also belong to a second study, concerning T cells of mothers and their children. Per that paper: Each child contributed around 3 million TCR beta CDR3 reads, while each mother contributed over 8 million.

V and J are TRBV6-1 and TRBJ2-2; possibly TRBD1 or TRBD2 for D (5 bases each). Sequencing used blood. This receptor was identified in a boy younger than 18 in good health. The CDR3 here is CASSDRHLRGLNAGELFF. In DNA form, the CDR3 reads TGTGCCAGCAGTGATCGACATCTTCGGGGCCTTAACGCCGGGGAGCTGTTTTTT.